This T cell receptor (beta chain) originates from a study of shared clonotypes between healthy human individuals. Details on this clone: Its antigen is as yet unknown.

Terminally differentiated effector memory CD45RA+ cells were excluded from the naive CD8 cells, which were CD45RO-negative and positively selected for CCR7. Trimming cost V 5 bases and J 0 bases; bases outside gene matches: 6. The CDR3 has 15 residues. CDR1 and CDR2 (germline): SGHVS, FNYEAQ. Study results and limitations: Sample collection involved blood only; tissue repertoires are likely different.

The table came from immunoSEQ multiplex PCR; TCRdb's copy has only in-frame clones and leaves some out. Among hundreds of thousands of clones listed, 85% to 95% were seen once. The TCR sequence derives from a woman aged 30 to 39 in good health. Sequenced sample: naive CD8+ T cells sorted from blood. This chain joins TRBV7-6 and TRBJ2-7, with 8 bases fitting TRBD2. The CDR3 loop reads CASSPLAGPSYEQYF. The CDR3 DNA is TGTGCCAGCAGCCCGTTAGCGGGGCCCTCCTACGAGCAGTACTTC.